This T cell receptor beta chain derives from a study of early stage breast cancer tumors. Study overall: Most invasive tumors, about 80% of the 16, were ER+/PR+/HER2-.

Whole-study findings and limits: Commonly generated sequences made up most enriched TCRB sequences shared between patients. Tumors had about 2.5-fold higher T cell density and higher clonality than adjacent normal breast tissue.

Germline CDR1 and CDR2: SQVTM and ANQGSEA. This CDR3 is 12 amino acids long. Trimming cost V 0 bases and J 3 bases, with 6 bases left between them. As concerns this clone: Its matching antigen is unknown.

Each sample had two DNA replicates, about 0.47 ug blood or around 1.5 ug tissue. Only in-frame clones appear in the TCRdb table, and some are missing; sequencing was by immunoSEQ multiplex PCR. This sample carries tens of thousands of clones, 65% to 80% of them seen once, and the ten largest clones take about 3.4%. The sequencing input was blood. The chain combines TRBV29-1 with TRBJ2-7; D unresolved. The receptor's source is a person between 30 and 45 years old with breast cancer. The CDR3 coding sequence is TGCAGCGTTGAAGAGAAAGACTACGAGCAGTACTTC. It yields the protein CSVEEKDYEQYF.